This T cell receptor (beta chain) was identified in a study of shared clonotypes between healthy human individuals. Generated by immunoSEQ multiplex PCR, the TCRdb table keeps only in-frame clones and is missing some. Altogether 1,100,000 or so clones are present, 75% to 80% being singletons, with the ten largest covering 0.52%. The sequencing sample was made of memory CD4+ T cells from PBMCs. Subset indicated: CD45RA-negative fraction. The TCR sequence derives from a young man in good health. Some clones in this sample may be carry-over from other donors' samples.

The chain's CDR3 is CASSMGTSDYNEQFF. The CDR3 DNA is TGTGCCAGTAGTATGGGGACTAGCGACTACAATGAGCAGTTCTTC. The chain has TRBV19 and TRBJ2-1; 10 bases are shared with TRBD2. V lost 3 bases, J lost 3 bases, and 2 bases stayed unmatched. The CDR3 extends over 15 amino acids. CDR1 LNHDA and CDR2 SQIVND come from the germline V gene (reference sequence).